The subject of this entry is one T cell receptor (beta chain). What this receptor recognizes is not known. No much larger clone exists at a distance of one base, and base qualities are not known. This sample is drawn from a study of blood T cell repertoires in COVID-19 (dated by TCRdb to the early 2020s). Broadly, across the study: Collaborator samples came from the United States, Italy and Spain and covered acute and convalescent phases of COVID-19. The material from the prospective study consisted of cDNA or gDNA derived from T cells, B-cell-depleted T cells, or PBMCs. The dataset comprised deeply sampled blood TCRbeta repertoires from subjects exposed to, actively infected with, or recovered from COVID-19. The repertoires were released in a freely available public database meant as a resource for research on the immune response to SARS-CoV-2. The samples were drawn from two sources: the first 160 participants of the ongoing ImmuneRACE study, and 1,000 to 1,500 subjects contributed by 6 global collaborators. Nearly every sample came with metadata listing a de-identified subject ID, COVID-19 status, age in years and sex. Where available, HLA class I and class II types were obtained from metadata supplied by the sample provider rather than from assay-based typing. The investigation overall reported the following: The quantity of clinical and demographic metadata differed by source and by participant and was supplied without curation.

TCRbeta CDR3 regions were amplified from genomic DNA by means of the immunoSEQ Assay, a bias-controlled multiplex PCR. For the original study's pipeline: The number of nucleated cells in each sample was estimated from the amplification of reference gene primers within the assay. To quantify the absolute abundance of each unique TCRbeta CDR3 rearrangement, sequence reads were collapsed and filtered. For each sample, productive Simpson clonality was calculated as the square root of Simpson's diversity index across productive rearrangements. TCRdb carries this immuneACCESS record with in-frame sequences only. Its versions omit some clonotypes, under half of them owing to an unresolved V gene in the studies checked, with the rest unexplained. The V and J calls and clone size are taken from that table; D and trimming were inferred from the DNA. Recorded for this sample are tens of thousands of clones; around nine tenths of them occurred a single time. The ten largest account for roughly three fifths of the sample.

Whole blood was collected in K2EDTA tubes by collaborating institutions according to the institutions' own protocols. For TCRbeta analysis, collaborators shipped samples as frozen whole blood, isolated PBMCs, or DNA extracted from either of those sample types. The V end loses 4 bases and the J end loses 7 bases, and a stretch of 20 bases separates them. The CDR3, cysteine through phenylalanine, is 17 amino acids long. Only the CDR3 DNA stays, 51 bases, in frame from base 1. Taken from the germline V gene, the CDR1 and CDR2 loops are SGHVS and FQNEAQ. This receptor was obtained from a man in his 70s with acute or convalescent COVID-19. Sequenced sample: peripheral blood. The rearrangement combines TRBV7-8 with TRBJ1-6, with no confidently assigned D gene. The sequenced DNA: TGTGCCAGCAGCTCCACCCTGACCGGGAGCTTGAATTCACCCCTCCACTTT. Its translation is CASSSTLTGSLNSPLHF.